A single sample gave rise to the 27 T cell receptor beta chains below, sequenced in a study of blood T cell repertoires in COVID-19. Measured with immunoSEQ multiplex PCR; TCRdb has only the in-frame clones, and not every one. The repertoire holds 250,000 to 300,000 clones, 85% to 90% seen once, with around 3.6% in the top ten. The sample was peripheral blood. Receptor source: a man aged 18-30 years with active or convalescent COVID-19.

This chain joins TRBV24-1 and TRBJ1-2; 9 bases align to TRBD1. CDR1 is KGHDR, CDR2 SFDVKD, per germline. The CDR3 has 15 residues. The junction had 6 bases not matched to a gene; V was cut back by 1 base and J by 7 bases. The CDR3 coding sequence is TGTGCCACCAGTGATTTTGGGACAGGGTCAAGTGGCTACACCTTC. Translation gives CATSDFGTGSSGYTF.

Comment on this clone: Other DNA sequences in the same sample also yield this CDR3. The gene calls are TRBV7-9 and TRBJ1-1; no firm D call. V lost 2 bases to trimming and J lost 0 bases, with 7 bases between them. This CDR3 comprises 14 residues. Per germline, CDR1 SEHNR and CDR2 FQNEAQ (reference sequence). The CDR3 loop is CASSLSGVNTEAFF. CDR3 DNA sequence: TGTGCCAGCAGCTTAAGCGGGGTGAACACTGAAGCTTTCTTT.

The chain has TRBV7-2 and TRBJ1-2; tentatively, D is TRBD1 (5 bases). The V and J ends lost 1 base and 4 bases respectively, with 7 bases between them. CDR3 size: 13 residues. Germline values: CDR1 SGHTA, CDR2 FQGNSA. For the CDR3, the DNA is TGTGCCAGCAGCTTAGGACAGCCCTATGGCTACACCTTC. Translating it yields CASSLGQPYGYTF.

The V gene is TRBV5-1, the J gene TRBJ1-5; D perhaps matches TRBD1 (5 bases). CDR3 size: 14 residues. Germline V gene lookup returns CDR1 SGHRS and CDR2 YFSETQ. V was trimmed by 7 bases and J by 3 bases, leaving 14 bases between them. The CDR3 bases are TGCGCCAGCGGGACGGGACTTTTCAATCAGCCCCAGCATTTT. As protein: CASGTGLFNQPQHF.

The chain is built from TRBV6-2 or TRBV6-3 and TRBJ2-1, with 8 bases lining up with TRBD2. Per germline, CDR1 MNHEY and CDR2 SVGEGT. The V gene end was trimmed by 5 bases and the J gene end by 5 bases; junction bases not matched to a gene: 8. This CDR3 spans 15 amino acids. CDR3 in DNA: TGTGCCAGCAGTGACACGCTACTAGCGGACAATGAGCAGTTCTTC. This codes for CASSDTLLADNEQFF.

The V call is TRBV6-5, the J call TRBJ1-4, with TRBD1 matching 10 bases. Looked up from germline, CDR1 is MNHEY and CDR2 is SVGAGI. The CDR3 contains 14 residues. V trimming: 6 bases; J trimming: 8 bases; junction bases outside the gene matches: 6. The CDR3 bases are TGTGCCAGCAGATCCGGACAGGGGGGAGAAAAACTGTTTTTT. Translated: CASRSGQGGEKLFF.

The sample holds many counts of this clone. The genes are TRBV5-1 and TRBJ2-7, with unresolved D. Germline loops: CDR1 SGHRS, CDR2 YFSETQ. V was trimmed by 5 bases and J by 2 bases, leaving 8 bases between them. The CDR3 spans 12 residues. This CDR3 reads CASRLSPYEQYF. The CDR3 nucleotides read TGCGCCAGCAGACTTTCCCCCTACGAGCAGTACTTC.

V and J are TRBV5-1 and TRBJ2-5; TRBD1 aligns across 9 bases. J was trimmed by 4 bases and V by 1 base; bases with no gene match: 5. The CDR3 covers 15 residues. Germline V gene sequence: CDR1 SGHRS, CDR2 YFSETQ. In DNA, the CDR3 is TGCGCCAGCAGCTTGCAACAGGGGGCAAGAGAGACCCAGTACTTC. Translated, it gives CASSLQQGARETQYF.

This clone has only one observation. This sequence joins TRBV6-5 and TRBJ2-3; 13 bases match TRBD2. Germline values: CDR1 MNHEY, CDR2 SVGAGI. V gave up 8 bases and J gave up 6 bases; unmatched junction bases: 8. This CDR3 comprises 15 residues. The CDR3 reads CASGSPTSGRDTQYF. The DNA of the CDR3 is TGTGCCAGCGGGTCGCCGACTAGCGGGAGGGATACGCAGTATTTT.

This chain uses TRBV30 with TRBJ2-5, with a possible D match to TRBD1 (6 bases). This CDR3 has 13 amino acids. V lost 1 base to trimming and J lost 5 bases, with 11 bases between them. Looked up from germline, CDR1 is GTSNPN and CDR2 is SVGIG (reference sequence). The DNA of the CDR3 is TGTGCCTGGAGTGGGGCAGGGGCGGAGACCCAGTACTTC. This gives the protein CAWSGAGAETQYF.

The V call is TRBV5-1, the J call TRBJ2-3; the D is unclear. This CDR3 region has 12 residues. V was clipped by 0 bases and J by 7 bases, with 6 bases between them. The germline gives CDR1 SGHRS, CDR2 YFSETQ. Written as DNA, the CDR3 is TGCGCCAGCAGCTTGGACAGCTATACGCAGTATTTT. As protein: CASSLDSYTQYF.

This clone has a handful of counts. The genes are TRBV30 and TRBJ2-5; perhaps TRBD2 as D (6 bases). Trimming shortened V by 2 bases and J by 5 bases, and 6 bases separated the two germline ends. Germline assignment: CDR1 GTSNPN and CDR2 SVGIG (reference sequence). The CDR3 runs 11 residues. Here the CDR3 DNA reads TGTGCCTGGAGTCTAGCGGAGACCCAGTACTTC. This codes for CAWSLAETQYF.

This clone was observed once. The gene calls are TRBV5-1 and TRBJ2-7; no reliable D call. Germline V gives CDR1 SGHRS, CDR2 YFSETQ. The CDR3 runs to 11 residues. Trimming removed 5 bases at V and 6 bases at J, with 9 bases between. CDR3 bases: TGCGCCAGCAGGGGCCAGACCGAGCAGTACTTC. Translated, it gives CASRGQTEQYF.

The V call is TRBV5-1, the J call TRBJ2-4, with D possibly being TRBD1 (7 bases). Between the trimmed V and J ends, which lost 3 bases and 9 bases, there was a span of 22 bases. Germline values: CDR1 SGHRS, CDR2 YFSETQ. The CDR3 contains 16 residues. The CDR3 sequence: CASSSDPGGLQSIQYF. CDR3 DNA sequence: TGCGCCAGCAGCTCGGACCCAGGGGGGCTTCAAAGCATTCAGTACTTC. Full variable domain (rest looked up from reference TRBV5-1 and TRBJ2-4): KAGVTQTPRYLIKTRGQQVTLSCSPISGHRSVSWYQQTPGQGLQFLFEYFSETQRNKGNFPGRFSGRQFSNSRSEMNVSTLELGDSALYLCASSSDPGGLQSIQYFGAGTRLSVL.

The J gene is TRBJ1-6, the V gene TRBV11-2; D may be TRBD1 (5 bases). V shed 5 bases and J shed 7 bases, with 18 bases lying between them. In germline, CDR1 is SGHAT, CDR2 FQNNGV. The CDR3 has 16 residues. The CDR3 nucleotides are TGTGCCAGCAGCCAGACGCGGGACGGAATAAATTCACCCCTCCACTTT. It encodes CASSQTRDGINSPLHF.

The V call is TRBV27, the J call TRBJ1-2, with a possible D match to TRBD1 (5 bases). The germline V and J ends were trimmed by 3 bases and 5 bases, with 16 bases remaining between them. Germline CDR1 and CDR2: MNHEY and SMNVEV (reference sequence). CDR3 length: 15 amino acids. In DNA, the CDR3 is TGTGCCAGCAGTTTGGAGGGGTTGGGGTATTATGGCTACACCTTC. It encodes CASSLEGLGYYGYTF.

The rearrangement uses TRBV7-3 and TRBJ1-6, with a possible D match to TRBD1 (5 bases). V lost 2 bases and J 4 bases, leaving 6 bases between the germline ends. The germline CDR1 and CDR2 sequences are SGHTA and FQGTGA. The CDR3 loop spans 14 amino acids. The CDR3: CASSLQGYNSPLHF. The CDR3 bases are TGTGCCAGCAGCTTACAGGGTTATAATTCACCCCTCCACTTT.

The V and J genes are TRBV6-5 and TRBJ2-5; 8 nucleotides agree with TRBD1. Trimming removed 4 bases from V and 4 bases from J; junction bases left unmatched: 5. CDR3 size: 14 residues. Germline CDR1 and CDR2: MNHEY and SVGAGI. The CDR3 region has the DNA TGTGCCAGCAGTTTCGGACAGGGTGCAGAGACCCAGTACTTC. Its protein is CASSFGQGAETQYF.

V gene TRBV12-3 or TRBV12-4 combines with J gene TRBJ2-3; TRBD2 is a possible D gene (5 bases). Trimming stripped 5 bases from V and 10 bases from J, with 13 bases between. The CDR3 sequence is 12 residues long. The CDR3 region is CASSLSPGAQYF. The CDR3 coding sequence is TGTGCCAGCAGTCTCTCCCCCGGGGCGCAGTATTTT.

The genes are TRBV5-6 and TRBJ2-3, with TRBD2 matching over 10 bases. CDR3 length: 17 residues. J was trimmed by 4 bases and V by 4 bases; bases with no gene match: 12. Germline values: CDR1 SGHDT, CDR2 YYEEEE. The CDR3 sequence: CASSRPSAGGPADTQYF. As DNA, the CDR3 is TGTGCCAGCAGCCGCCCCTCAGCGGGGGGGCCGGCAGATACGCAGTATTTT.

The CDR3 is CATSRAPPGGATDTQYF. The CDR3 bases are TGTGCCACCAGCAGAGCACCGCCCGGGGGGGCGACAGATACGCAGTATTTT. This chain links TRBV15 with TRBJ2-3; 8 bases map to TRBD2. This CDR3 comprises 17 residues. Germline trimming cut 1 base from V and 3 bases from J; bases unmatched to any gene: 9. Germline loops: CDR1 LNHNV, CDR2 YYDKDF (reference sequence).

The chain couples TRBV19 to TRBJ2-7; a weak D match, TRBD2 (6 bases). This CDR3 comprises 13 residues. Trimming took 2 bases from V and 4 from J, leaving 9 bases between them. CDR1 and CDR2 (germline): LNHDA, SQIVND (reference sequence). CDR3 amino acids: CASSIIAEYEQYF. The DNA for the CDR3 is TGTGCCAGTAGTATAATAGCGGAGTACGAGCAGTACTTC.

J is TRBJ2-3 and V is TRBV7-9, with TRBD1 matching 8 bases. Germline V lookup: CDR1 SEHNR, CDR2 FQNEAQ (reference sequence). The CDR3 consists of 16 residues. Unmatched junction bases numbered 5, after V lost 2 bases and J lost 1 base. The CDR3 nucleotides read TGTGCCAGCAGCTTATTAACAGGGGGTCGCACAGATACGCAGTATTTT. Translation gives CASSLLTGGRTDTQYF. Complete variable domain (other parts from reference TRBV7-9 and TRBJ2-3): DTGVSQNPRHKITKRGQNVTFRCDPISEHNRLYWYRQTLGQGPEFLTYFQNEAQLEKSRLLSDRFSAERPKGSFSTLEIQRTEQGDSAMYLCASSLLTGGRTDTQYFGPGTRLTVL.

DNA for the CDR3: TGTGCCAGCAGTTCCCAGGACAGGGTTCAGCCCCAGCATTTT. Protein product: CASSSQDRVQPQHF. This chain uses TRBV6-2 or TRBV6-3 with TRBJ1-5; TRBD1 agrees at 8 bases. CDR1 MNHEY and CDR2 SVGEGT come from the germline V gene. The CDR3 covers 14 residues. V shed 4 bases, J shed 6 bases, and the junction held 5 bases outside the gene matches.

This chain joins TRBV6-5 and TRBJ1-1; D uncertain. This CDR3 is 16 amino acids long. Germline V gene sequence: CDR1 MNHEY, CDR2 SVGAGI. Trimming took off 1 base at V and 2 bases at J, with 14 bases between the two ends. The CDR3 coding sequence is TGTGCCAGCAGTTACTTTGACCCCACAGCTAACACTGAAGCTTTCTTT. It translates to CASSYFDPTANTEAFF.

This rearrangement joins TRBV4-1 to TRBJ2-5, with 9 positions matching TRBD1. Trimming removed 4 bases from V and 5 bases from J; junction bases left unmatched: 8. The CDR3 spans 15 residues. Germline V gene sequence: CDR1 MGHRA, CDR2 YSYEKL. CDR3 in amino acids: CASSLGQGSRETQYF. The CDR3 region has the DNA TGCGCCAGCAGCCTTGGACAGGGGAGTAGGGAGACCCAGTACTTC.

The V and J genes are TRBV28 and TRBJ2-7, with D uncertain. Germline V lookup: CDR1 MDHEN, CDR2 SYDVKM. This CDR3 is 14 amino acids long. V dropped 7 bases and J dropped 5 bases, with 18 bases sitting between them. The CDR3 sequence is CASNFALMAHEQYF. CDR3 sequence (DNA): TGTGCCAGCAATTTCGCCTTAATGGCACACGAGCAGTACTTC.